This is a list of T cell receptor beta chains from one sample in a study of shared clonotypes between healthy human individuals. Profiling relied on immunoSEQ multiplex PCR, and the TCRdb table lists in-frame clones only, not all of them. The table records fewer than 1 million clones, 96% of them present only once. The sequencing input was naive CD8+ T cells sorted from blood. These TCRs come from a man under 40 in good health. The CDR3 runs from the conserved cysteine through the conserved F or W. D genes are given only for firm matches. A row's size may be missing; if present it is once, few, many or a size class.

TRBJ1-1	15	TRBD1	TRBV5-1	NA	CASSSGQGGYTEAFF	TGCGCCAGCAGCTCAGGACAGGGAGGGTACACTGAAGCTTTCTTT
TRBJ2-1	12	NA	TRBV5-6	NA	CASSEWSNEQFF	TGTGCCAGCAGCGAATGGTCTAATGAGCAGTTCTTC
TRBJ2-2	16	NA	TRBV5-1	NA	CASSAAGDRDTGELFF	TGCGCCAGCAGCGCAGCGGGGGACAGAGACACCGGGGAGCTGTTTTTT
TRBJ2-1	16	TRBD2	TRBV5-1	NA	CASSSEGLAGGIEQFF	TGCGCCAGCAGCTCGGAAGGACTAGCGGGAGGCATTGAGCAGTTCTTC
TRBJ1-1	13	NA	TRBV7-9	NA	CASSLDTGTEAFF	TGTGCCAGCAGCTTAGATACCGGAACTGAAGCTTTCTTT
TRBJ2-7	14	NA	TRBV13	NA	CASSPRGPSYEQYF	TGTGCCAGCAGCCCCCGAGGGCCCTCCTACGAGCAGTACTTC
TRBJ2-7	16	TRBD1	TRBV5-5	NA	CASSLAWTGSSYEQYF	TGTGCCAGCAGCTTGGCCTGGACAGGTAGCTCCTACGAGCAGTACTTC
TRBJ2-5	15	TRBD2	TRBV11-2	NA	CASSLVSSGEETQYF	TGTGCCAGCAGCTTAGTATCCAGCGGGGAAGAGACCCAGTACTTC
TRBJ1-5	13	NA	TRBV7-2	NA	CASSHLSGQPQHF	TGTGCCAGCAGCCACCTGTCTGGGCAGCCCCAGCATTTT
TRBJ1-2	15	NA	TRBV6-1	NA	CASSEGMGGYYGYTF	TGTGCCAGCAGTGAAGGAATGGGGGGGTACTATGGCTACACCTTC
TRBJ2-2	12	NA	TRBV5-1	NA	CASTGLTGELFF	TGCGCCAGTACAGGGTTGACCGGGGAGCTGTTTTTT
TRBJ1-2	11	NA	TRBV2	NA	CASSEDYGYTF	TGTGCCAGCAGTGAAGATTATGGCTACACCTTC
TRBJ2-7	12	TRBD2	TRBV10-1	NA	CASASGSVEQYF	TGCGCCAGCGCTAGCGGGAGCGTCGAGCAGTACTTC
TRBJ2-5	13	TRBD2	TRBV9	NA	CASSVGEREGQYF	TGTGCCAGCAGCGTAGGGGAGCGGGAGGGCCAGTACTTC
TRBJ2-7	16	NA	TRBV10-3	NA	CAISETTGPRSYEQYF	TGTGCCATCAGTGAGACCACCGGGCCACGCTCCTACGAGCAGTACTTC
TRBJ2-3	14	NA	TRBV18	NA	CASSPPDDTDTQYF	TGTGCCAGCTCACCACCGGACGACACAGATACGCAGTATTTT
TRBJ2-7	16	TRBD2	TRBV9	NA	CASSASGGRPYYEQYF	TGTGCCAGCAGCGCGTCCGGCGGGAGGCCTTATTACGAGCAGTACTTC
TRBJ1-1	14	TRBD1	TRBV4-2	NA	CASSSQGWNTEAFF	TGTGCCAGCAGCTCACAGGGGTGGAACACTGAAGCTTTCTTT
TRBJ2-2	15	NA	TRBV13	NA	CASSLGQSNTGELFF	TGTGCCAGCAGCTTAGGACAGTCGAACACCGGGGAGCTGTTTTTT
TRBJ2-1	17	TRBD2	TRBV27	once	CASSSLAGLSSYNEQFF	TGTGCCAGCAGCTCACTAGCGGGACTGAGCTCCTACAATGAGCAGTTCTTC
TRBJ2-7	12	TRBD1	TRBV27	NA	CASSDTGVEQYF	TGTGCCAGCAGCGATACAGGGGTCGAGCAGTACTTC
TRBJ2-5	12	TRBD1	TRBV4-2	NA	CASSPGGGTQYF	TGTGCCAGCAGCCCAGGGGGTGGGACCCAGTACTTC
TRBJ2-2	11	NA	TRBV30	NA	CALGLGGELFF	TGTGCCTTAGGGTTGGGCGGGGAGCTGTTTTTT
TRBJ2-7	12	NA	TRBV28	NA	CASSQTGREQYF	TGTGCCAGCAGTCAGACAGGGAGGGAGCAGTACTTC
TRBJ2-2	15	TRBD2	TRBV2	NA	CASLGGLAGTGELFF	TGTGCCAGCTTAGGGGGACTAGCGGGAACCGGGGAGCTGTTTTTT
TRBJ2-1	15	TRBD2	TRBV6-5	once	CASSFGLVENNEQFF	TGTGCCAGCAGTTTCGGACTAGTAGAGAATAATGAGCAGTTCTTC